This entry lists 29 T cell receptor beta chains sequenced from one sample in a study of T cells in Graves' hyperthyroidism and ophthalmopathy. Amplified regions were TCR beta CDR3 sequences from RNA transcripts. With the HTBI primer set, the TCR CDR3 went through a first round of RT-PCR. Using its own MiXCR run on the multiplex PCR reads, TCRdb lists one record per CDR3 protein. Of 560,000 or so distinct CDR3 sequences listed, roughly 21% are singletons. The sequencing input was blood. The source of these receptors is a middle-aged man with Graves' ophthalmopathy.

The chain links TRBV7-2 to TRBJ1-1; the match to TRBD1 covers 9 bases. CDR3 size: 16 residues. Trimming took 1 base from V and 4 from J; bases not matched to a gene: 7. CDR1 and CDR2 (germline): SGHTA, FQGNSA. The chain's CDR3 is CASSLDRGRVSTEAFF. The CDR3 DNA reads TGTGCCAGCAGCTTAGACAGGGGGCGAGTGAGCACTGAAGCTTTCTTT.

The chain uses TRBV2 and TRBJ2-2, with TRBD1 as a possible D gene (5 bases). Per germline, CDR1 SNHLY and CDR2 FYNNEI. The ends were cut back, 6 bases at V and 2 bases at J, with 10 bases in the middle. The CDR3 is made up of 14 amino acids. The CDR3 reads CASSADSNTGELFF. In nucleotides, the CDR3 is TGTGCCAGCAGCGCAGACAGTAACACCGGGGAGCTGTTTTTT.

This sequence joins TRBV27 and TRBJ2-1, with D possibly being TRBD2 (6 bases). V lost 2 bases and J lost 7, with 15 bases in between. Germline CDR1 reads MNHEY; CDR2 reads SMNVEV (reference sequence). This CDR3 has 15 residues. CDR3 sequence (DNA): TGTGCCAGCAGTTTACCCCCGGGAGTCGGAAATGAGCAGTTCTTC. Amino acids: CASSLPPGVGNEQFF.

The table lists this clonotype with many counts. The chain employs TRBV18 and TRBJ1-3; no firm D call. V lost 1 base to trimming and J lost 1 base, with 8 bases between them. This CDR3 comprises 15 residues. The germline V gene has CDR1 KGHSH and CDR2 LQKENI. CDR3 sequence reads: CASSPREGSGNTIYF. CDR3 in DNA: TGTGCCAGCTCACCACGGGAAGGGTCTGGAAACACCATATATTTT. The full variable domain, completed using reference TRBV18 and TRBJ1-3, is NAGVMQNPRHLVRRRGQEARLRCSPMKGHSHVYWYRQLPEEGLKFMVYLQKENIIDESGMPKERFSAEFPKEGPSILRIQQVVRGDSAAYFCASSPREGSGNTIYFGEGSWLTVV.

Many counts were recorded for this clonotype. The chain employs TRBV4-2 and TRBJ1-1; 10 nucleotides align to TRBD1. Germline CDR1 is LGHNA and CDR2 is YNFKEQ. The CDR3 is 16 residues long. V lost 4 bases, J lost 3 bases, and 8 bases stayed unmatched. Written as DNA, the CDR3 is TGTGCCAGCAGCCTCATTTGGGACAGGGGCCACACTGAAGCTTTCTTT. Translated: CASSLIWDRGHTEAFF.

This clonotype occurred many times. The chain employs TRBV3-1 and TRBJ2-2, with 11 bases lining up with TRBD2. The CDR3 covers 16 residues. The junction had 2 bases not matched to a gene; V was cut back by 1 base and J by 4 bases. The V gene's germline CDR1 is LGHDT and CDR2 YNNKEL (reference sequence). The CDR3 DNA reads as TGTGCCAGCAGCCAAGCTAGCGGGAGGAGCACCGGGGAGCTGTTTTTT. Translating gives CASSQASGRSTGELFF.

The chain combines TRBV7-9 with TRBJ2-1; possible D gene TRBD2, 6 bases. The germline V and J ends were trimmed by 2 bases and 7 bases, with 15 bases remaining between them. Germline V gives CDR1 SEHNR, CDR2 FQNEAQ (reference sequence). The CDR3 sequence is 15 residues long. CDR3 in amino acids: CASSLRDSLTNEQFF. CDR3 DNA sequence: TGTGCCAGCAGCTTAAGGGACTCTCTTACTAATGAGCAGTTCTTC.

This clonotype was picked up many times. The chain couples TRBV3-1 to TRBJ1-2, with 8 nucleotides matching TRBD1. The ends lost 4 bases at V and 4 bases at J; junction bases unmatched: 11. Germline lookup yields CDR1 LGHDT and CDR2 YNNKEL (reference sequence). The CDR3 loop spans 16 amino acids. The CDR3 protein is CASSPTRQGLSYGYTF. CDR3 nucleotides: TGTGCCAGCAGCCCTACTCGACAGGGGCTGAGCTATGGCTACACCTTC.

This clonotype was recorded many times. The chain joins TRBV7-8 to TRBJ2-1, with TRBD2 as a possible D gene (7 bases). This CDR3 spans 17 amino acids. With 0 bases removed from V and 7 bases from J, the gap between germline ends came to 19 bases. Germline V gene data show CDR1 as SGHVS and CDR2 as FQNEAQ. The CDR3 spells CASSLALGGARHNEQFF. In nucleotides, the CDR3 is TGTGCCAGCAGCTTAGCGCTTGGGGGGGCCCGCCATAATGAGCAGTTCTTC.

The gene calls are TRBV10-3 and TRBJ1-2; D is undetermined. Trimming shortened V by 3 bases and J by 6 bases, and 8 bases separated the two germline ends. Germline CDR1 ENHRY, CDR2 SYGVKD. This CDR3 region has 12 residues. The CDR3 DNA reads TGTGCCATCAGTGACGGACTCCATGGCTACACCTTC. Translated, it gives CAISDGLHGYTF.

This clonotype has just a few counts. V usage is TRBV29-1 and J usage is TRBJ1-2; D perhaps matches TRBD1 (5 bases). There are 12 residues in the CDR3. V was trimmed by 4 bases and J by 6 bases, leaving 12 bases between them. CDR1 and CDR2 from the germline V gene are SQVTM and ANQGSEA. The CDR3 sequence is CSVVIGVNGYTF. The CDR3 DNA sequence: TGCAGCGTTGTGATAGGGGTGAATGGCTACACCTTC.

This chain links TRBV7-9 with TRBJ1-2; TRBD1 is a possible D gene (5 bases). Deletions cut 1 base from V and 7 bases from J, with 13 bases between. The CDR3 contains 14 residues. Germline V gene lookup returns CDR1 SEHNR and CDR2 FQNEAQ (reference sequence). CDR3 sequence: CASSLVSGTGGYTF. CDR3 in DNA: TGTGCCAGCAGCTTAGTTTCGGGGACCGGTGGCTACACCTTC.

V is TRBV6-1 and J is TRBJ1-5, with D tentatively TRBD1 (5 bases). Trimming took 7 bases from V and 6 from J, leaving 16 bases between them. The length of the CDR3 is 14 residues. Per germline, CDR1 MNHNS and CDR2 SASEGT. The DNA for the CDR3 is TGTGCCAGCACCCTAGGGCAGGGATTTCAGCCCCAGCATTTT. It translates to CASTLGQGFQPQHF.

This clonotype has just a few counts. CDR3 region: CASSFGLGNTDTQYF. DNA for the CDR3: TGCGCCAGCAGCTTCGGCCTAGGAAACACAGATACGCAGTATTTT. The rearrangement uses TRBV5-1 and TRBJ2-3; no firm D call. V shed 2 bases and J shed 2 bases, with 12 bases lying between them. This CDR3 region has 15 residues. Germline-derived CDR1 and CDR2 are SGHRS and YFSETQ. Filled out from reference TRBV5-1 and TRBJ2-3, the complete variable domain reads KAGVTQTPRYLIKTRGQQVTLSCSPISGHRSVSWYQQTPGQGLQFLFEYFSETQRNKGNFPGRFSGRQFSNSRSEMNVSTLELGDSALYLCASSFGLGNTDTQYFGPGTRLTVL.

This clonotype was picked up a small number of times. The chain has TRBV6-5 and TRBJ2-3; TRBD2 aligns across 12 bases. The CDR3 loop spans 17 amino acids. Looked up from germline, CDR1 is MNHEY and CDR2 is SVGAGI. V dropped 2 bases and J dropped 2; count of bases not matched to a gene: 5. The CDR3 loop is CASSYRRTSGATDTQYF. Written as DNA, the CDR3 is TGTGCCAGCAGTTACCGTAGGACTAGCGGGGCCACAGATACGCAGTATTTT.

This clonotype was seen more than once but under ten times. The chain couples TRBV9 to TRBJ1-2; TRBD1 matches at 9 bases. J gave up 7 bases and V 6 bases, and 10 bases lay outside the gene matches. CDR3 length: 14 amino acids. CDR1 and CDR2 from the germline V gene are SGDLS and YYNGEE. DNA for the CDR3: TGTGCCAGCACCGAACAGGGGGCGATGGGTGGCTACACCTTC. Its protein product is CASTEQGAMGGYTF.

The sample holds a few counts of this clonotype. This rearrangement joins TRBV30 to TRBJ1-2; no firm D call. The ends were cut back, 0 bases at V and 8 bases at J, with 10 bases in the middle. Germline V gene sequence: CDR1 GTSNPN, CDR2 SVGIG (reference sequence). The CDR3 covers 12 residues. The CDR3 DNA reads TGTGCCTGGAGTGTCCCTTTAGGAGGCTACACCTTC. As protein: CAWSVPLGGYTF. Full variable domain (outside the CDR3, taken from reference TRBV30 and TRBJ1-2): SQTIHQWPATLVQPVGSPLSLECTVEGTSNPNLYWYRQAAGRGLQLLFYSVGIGQISSEVPQNLSASRPQDRQFILSSKKLLLSDSGFYLCAWSVPLGGYTFGSGTRLTVV.

This clonotype was seen at least ten times. V gene TRBV7-9 combines with J gene TRBJ2-7; either TRBD1 or TRBD2 may supply D (5 bases each). V was trimmed by 5 bases and J by 6 bases, leaving 14 bases between them. This CDR3 is built from 13 residues. Germline V gene lookup returns CDR1 SEHNR and CDR2 FQNEAQ (reference sequence). CDR3 sequence: CASSPMRGVEQYF. The DNA of the CDR3 is TGTGCCAGCAGCCCTATGCGAGGGGTCGAGCAGTACTTC.

This clonotype came up a few times. The chain is built from TRBV4-3 and TRBJ2-5; maybe TRBD2 (5 bases). The CDR3 contains 13 residues. Germline CDR1 reads LGHNA; CDR2 reads YSLEER. CDR3 residues: CATSRSLRGTQYF. The CDR3 DNA is TGCGCTACTTCGCGATCCCTCCGGGGGACCCAGTACTTC.

This clonotype was seen a few times. The chain joins TRBV18 to TRBJ2-5, with D uncertain. The CDR3 length is 14 residues. V dropped 1 base and J dropped 2 bases, with 8 bases sitting between them. Looked up from germline, CDR1 is KGHSH and CDR2 is LQKENI. This chain's CDR3 is CASSPLLAQETQYF. The CDR3 region has the DNA TGTGCCAGCTCACCACTGTTAGCTCAAGAGACCCAGTACTTC.

The chain links TRBV6-2 or TRBV6-3 to TRBJ1-1; D remains ambiguous. This CDR3 comprises 15 residues. The V end lost 3 bases, the J end lost 5 bases, and 16 bases lay between the germline ends. Germline V CDR1 and CDR2: MNHEY, SVGEGT. CDR3 nucleotide sequence: TGTGCCAGCAGTTATATGAGGAGTGGGAGGACTGAAGCTTTCTTT. Protein: CASSYMRSGRTEAFF.

Comments on this clonotype: A much more abundant neighbour one base away suggests this may be a read error. The chain joins TRBV12-3 or TRBV12-4 to TRBJ2-7; 8 bases are a match to TRBD2. CDR3 size: 15 residues. V lost 7 bases, J lost 2 bases, and 10 bases stayed unmatched. The CDR3 bases are TGTGCCAGCACCCCTGTAGCGGGACCCGCCTACGAGCAGTACTTC. It specifies CASTPVAGPAYEQYF.

This sequence joins TRBV7-2 and TRBJ2-6; 9 bases are a match to TRBD2. The V gene end was trimmed by 5 bases and the J gene end by 0 bases; junction bases not matched to a gene: 14. The germline gives CDR1 SGHTA, CDR2 FQGNSA. This CDR3 contains 20 residues. The CDR3 here is CASSHRILAGDYSGANVLTF. The CDR3 DNA reads as TGTGCCAGCAGCCACAGGATTTTAGCGGGAGATTACTCTGGGGCCAACGTCCTGACTTTC.

This clonotype has a count of ten or more. The chain uses TRBV30 and TRBJ2-7; 8 nucleotides line up with TRBD1. This CDR3 is built from 12 residues. Germline assignment: CDR1 GTSNPN and CDR2 SVGIG (reference sequence). J lost 3 bases, V lost 3 bases, and 1 base had no gene match. The CDR3 here is CAWSGQGYEQYF. DNA of the CDR3: TGTGCCTGGAGCGGACAGGGCTACGAGCAGTACTTC. Full variable domain (rest looked up from reference TRBV30 and TRBJ2-7): SQTIHQWPATLVQPVGSPLSLECTVEGTSNPNLYWYRQAAGRGLQLLFYSVGIGQISSEVPQNLSASRPQDRQFILSSKKLLLSDSGFYLCAWSGQGYEQYFGPGTRLTVT.

This clonotype has ten or more counts. The V and J genes are TRBV2 and TRBJ2-7; 11 bases line up with TRBD2. The CDR3 totals 14 residues. Germline CDR1 reads SNHLY; CDR2 reads FYNNEI. V trimming: 5 bases; J trimming: 3 bases; junction bases outside the gene matches: 3. The CDR3 DNA reads as TGTGCCAGCAGTCGACTAGCGGGAAACTACGAGCAGTACTTC. Translating it yields CASSRLAGNYEQYF. Full variable domain (outside the CDR3, taken from reference TRBV2 and TRBJ2-7): EPEVTQTPSHQVTQMGQEVILRCVPISNHLYFYWYRQILGQKVEFLVSFYNNEISEKSEIFDDQFSVERPDGSNFTLKIRSTKLEDSAMYFCASSRLAGNYEQYFGPGTRLTVT.

In its sample, this clonotype was seen many times. This chain joins TRBV9 and TRBJ1-1, with TRBD1 as a possible D gene (6 bases). The V end was cut by 3 bases, the J end by 1 base, with 10 bases between. The germline CDR1 and CDR2 sequences are SGDLS and YYNGEE. CDR3 length: 14 residues. CDR3 in amino acids: CASSAGQPNTEAFF. DNA of the CDR3: TGTGCCAGCAGCGCCGGACAGCCGAACACTGAAGCTTTCTTT.

The chain carries TRBV20-1 and TRBJ2-1; D remains ambiguous. V lost 3 bases to trimming and J lost 7 bases, with 10 bases between them. CDR3 length: 12 amino acids. Germline CDR1 reads DFQATT; CDR2 reads SNEGSKA (reference sequence). CDR3 in DNA: TGCAGTGCTAGGGGTCTTAATAATGAGCAGTTCTTC. Protein: CSARGLNNEQFF.

V and J are TRBV30 and TRBJ1-6; 7 nucleotides match TRBD1. Trimming took 3 bases from V and 10 from J; bases not matched to a gene: 6. The CDR3 has 13 residues. The germline V gene has CDR1 GTSNPN and CDR2 SVGIG (reference sequence). Written as DNA, the CDR3 is TGTGCCTGGAGGACAGGGTTCGAGTCACCCCTCCACTTT. It is translated as CAWRTGFESPLHF.

This clonotype was detected a few times. This rearrangement joins TRBV10-3 to TRBJ1-5, with D possibly being TRBD1 (6 bases). V lost 0 bases, J lost 10 bases, and 16 bases lay in between. Germline CDR1 ENHRY, CDR2 SYGVKD. The CDR3 is 15 residues long. CDR3 region: CAISESDSPAQPQHF. The CDR3 DNA sequence: TGTGCCATCAGTGAGTCGGACAGCCCGGCTCAACCCCAGCATTTT.